The rows below give T cell receptor beta chains drawn from one sample of a study of neurological immune-mediated disorders. TCRdb re-derived calls from the 5' RACE reads in MiXCR, one entry per CDR3 protein. The table includes about 50,000 distinct CDR3 sequences, roughly 8% detected once. Source material: PBMCs. The receptor source for this set is a woman aged 40 to 55 in good health. Both conserved end residues are trimmed from each CDR3. The D gene is left open where the match is weak.

d_call j_call v_call cdr3_aa
- TRBJ1-6 TRBV11-2 ASSLDPGRSSPLH
TRBD1 TRBJ1-2 TRBV7-8 ASSSSSRGGASSFYGYT
- TRBJ2-7 TRBV5-1 ASSLLTSGLDEQY
- TRBJ2-2 TRBV24-1 ATSDLSTLSGTGELF
- TRBJ1-1 TRBV12-5 ASGPREQRLNTEAF
TRBD2 TRBJ2-1 TRBV5-1 ASKAGGPSYNEQF
- TRBJ2-5 TRBV5-1 ASSLTGQQETQY
- TRBJ1-1 TRBV5-1 ASSLEGPLLNTEAF
- TRBJ1-2 TRBV9 ASSVASAANYGYT
TRBD2 TRBJ2-7 TRBV7-2 PSSLDPAGANEQY
- TRBJ1-2 TRBV7-9 ASSLEGRGGYT
- TRBJ2-1 TRBV10-3 AISEPERRGNEQF
- TRBJ2-7 TRBV2 ASSPGRENYEQY
- TRBJ2-1 TRBV25-1 ASSDTHVVLF
- TRBJ1-1 TRBV12-3/TRBV12-4 ASSFNRNTEAF
- TRBJ1-1 TRBV6-5 ASSASGITEAF
TRBD1 TRBJ2-7 TRBV20-1 SQTSGQGYEQY
TRBD1 TRBJ1-1 TRBV18 ASAASGGTEAF